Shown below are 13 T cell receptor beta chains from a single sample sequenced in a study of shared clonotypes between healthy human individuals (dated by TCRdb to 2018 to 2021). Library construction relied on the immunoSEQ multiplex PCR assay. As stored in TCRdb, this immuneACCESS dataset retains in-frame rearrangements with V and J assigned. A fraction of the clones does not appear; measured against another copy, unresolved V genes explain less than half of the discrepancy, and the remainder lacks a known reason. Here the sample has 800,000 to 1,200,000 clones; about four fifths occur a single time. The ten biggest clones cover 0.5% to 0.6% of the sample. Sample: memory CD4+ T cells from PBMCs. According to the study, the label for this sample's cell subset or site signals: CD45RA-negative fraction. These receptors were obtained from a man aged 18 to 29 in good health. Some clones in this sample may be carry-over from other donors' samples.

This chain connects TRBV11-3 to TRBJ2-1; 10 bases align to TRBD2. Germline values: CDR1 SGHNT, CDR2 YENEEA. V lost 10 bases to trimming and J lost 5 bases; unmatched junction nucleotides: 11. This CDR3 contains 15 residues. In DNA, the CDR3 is TGTGCCACCTCATCCGGGACTAGCGTTGACAATGAGCAGTTCTTC. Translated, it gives CATSSGTSVDNEQFF.

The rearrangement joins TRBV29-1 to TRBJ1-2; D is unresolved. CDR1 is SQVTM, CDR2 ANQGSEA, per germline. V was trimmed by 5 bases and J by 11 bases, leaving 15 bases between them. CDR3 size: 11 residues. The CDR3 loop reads CSVREGVGYTF. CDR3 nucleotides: TGCAGCGTTCGGGAGGGAGTCGGGTACACCTTC.

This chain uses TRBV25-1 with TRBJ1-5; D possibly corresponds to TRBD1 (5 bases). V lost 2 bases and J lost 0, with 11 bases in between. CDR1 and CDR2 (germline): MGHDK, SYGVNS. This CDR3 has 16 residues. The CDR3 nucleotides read TGTGCCAGCAGTGAAAGGGGAGGCCATAGCAATCAGCCCCAGCATTTT. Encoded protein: CASSERGGHSNQPQHF.

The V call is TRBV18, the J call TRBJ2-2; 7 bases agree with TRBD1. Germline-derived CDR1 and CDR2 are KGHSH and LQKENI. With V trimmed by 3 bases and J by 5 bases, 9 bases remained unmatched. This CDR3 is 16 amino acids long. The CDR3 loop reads CASSPGTGAFTGELFF. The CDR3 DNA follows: TGTGCCAGCTCACCGGGCACAGGGGCGTTTACCGGGGAGCTGTTTTTT.

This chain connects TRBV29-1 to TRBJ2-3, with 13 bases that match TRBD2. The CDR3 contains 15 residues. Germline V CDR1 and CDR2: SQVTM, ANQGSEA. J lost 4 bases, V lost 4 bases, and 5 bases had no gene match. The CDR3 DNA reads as TGCAGCGTTGGACTAGCGGGAGGCACCGCAGATACGCAGTATTTT. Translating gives CSVGLAGGTADTQYF.

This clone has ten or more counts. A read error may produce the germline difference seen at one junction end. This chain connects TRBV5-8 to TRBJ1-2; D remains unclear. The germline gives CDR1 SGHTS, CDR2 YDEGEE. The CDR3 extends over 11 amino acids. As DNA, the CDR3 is TGTGCCAGCAGCTTTCGCGGTAATCCTCTCTTC. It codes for CASSFRGNPLF.

CDR3 coding DNA: TGTGCTAGTGGTTTGGAGCCAGGCGGTTCGTTCTTC. This encodes CASGLEPGGSFF. The chain uses TRBV12-5 and TRBJ2-1; the D is unclear. CDR3 length equals 12 residues. V shed 1 base and J shed 15 bases, with 13 bases lying between them. Germline assignment: CDR1 LGHNT and CDR2 FRNRAP. The whole variable domain, remainder taken from reference TRBV12-5 and TRBJ2-1, is DARVTQTPRHKVTEMGQEVTMRCQPILGHNTVFWYRQTMMQGLELLAYFRNRAPLDDSGMPKDRFSAEMPDATLATLKIQPSEPRDSAVYFCASGLEPGGSFFGPGTRLTVL.

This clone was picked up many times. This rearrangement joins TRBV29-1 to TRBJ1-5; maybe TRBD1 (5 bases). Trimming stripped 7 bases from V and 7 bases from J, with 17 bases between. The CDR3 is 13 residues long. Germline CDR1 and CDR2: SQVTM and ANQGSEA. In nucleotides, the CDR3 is TGCAGCGCCAAAGCGGGGGTTTGGCAGCCCCAGCATTTT. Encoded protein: CSAKAGVWQPQHF. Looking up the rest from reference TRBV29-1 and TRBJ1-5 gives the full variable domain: SAVISQKPSRDICQRGTSLTIQCQVDSQVTMMFWYRQQPGQSLTLIATANQGSEATYESGFVIDKFPISRPNLTFSTLTVSNMSPEDSSIYLCSAKAGVWQPQHFGDGTRLSIL.

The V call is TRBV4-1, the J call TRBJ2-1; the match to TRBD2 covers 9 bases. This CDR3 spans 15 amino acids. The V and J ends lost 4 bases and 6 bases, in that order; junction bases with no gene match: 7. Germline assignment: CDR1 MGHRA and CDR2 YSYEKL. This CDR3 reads CASSLQRTSVNEQFF. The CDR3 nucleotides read TGCGCCAGCAGCCTTCAACGGACTAGCGTCAATGAGCAGTTCTTC.

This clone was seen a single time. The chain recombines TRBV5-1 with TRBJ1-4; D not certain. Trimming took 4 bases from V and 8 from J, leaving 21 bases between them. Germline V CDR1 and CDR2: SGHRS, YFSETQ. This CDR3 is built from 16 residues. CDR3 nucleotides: TGCGCCAGCAGCCCGGGTGTCGGGAACGGAGAGGAAAAACTGTTTTTT. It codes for CASSPGVGNGEEKLFF.

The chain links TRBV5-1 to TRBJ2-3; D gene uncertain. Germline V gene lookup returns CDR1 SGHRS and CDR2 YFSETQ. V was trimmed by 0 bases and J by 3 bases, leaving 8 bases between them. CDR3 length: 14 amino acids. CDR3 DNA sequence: TGCGCCAGCAGCTTGGCCACCGAAACAGATACGCAGTATTTT. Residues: CASSLATETDTQYF.

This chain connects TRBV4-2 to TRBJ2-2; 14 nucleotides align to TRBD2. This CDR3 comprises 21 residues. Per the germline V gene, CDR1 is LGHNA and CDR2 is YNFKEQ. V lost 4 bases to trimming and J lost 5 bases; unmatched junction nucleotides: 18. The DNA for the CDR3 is TGTGCCAGCAGCCCCCGTCCCCGCCATTGGACTAGCGGGAGGAGTACCGGGGAGCTGTTTTTT. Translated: CASSPRPRHWTSGRSTGELFF.

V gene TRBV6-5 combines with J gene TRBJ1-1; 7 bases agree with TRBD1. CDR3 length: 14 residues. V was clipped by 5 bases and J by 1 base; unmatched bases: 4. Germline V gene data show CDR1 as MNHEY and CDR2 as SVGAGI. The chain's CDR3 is CASSRRQGNTEAFF. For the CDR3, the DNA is TGTGCCAGCAGTCGCCGACAGGGGAACACTGAAGCTTTCTTT.